One sample yielded the 28 T cell receptor beta chains listed below, sequenced in a study of cytomegalovirus exposure and HLA in healthy donors (dated by TCRdb to about 2017). Libraries were prepared through the immunoSEQ multiplex PCR assay. For the multiplex PCR, a mixture combining 60 forward primers for TCR Vbeta segments and 13 reverse primers for TCR Jbeta segments was used. What TCRdb holds here is the immuneACCESS table cut down to in-frame rearrangements. Part of the clones is not present; checked against another copy, under half of the missing clones reflect an unresolved V gene, and the others are unexplained. For this sample the table gives under 85,000 clones, of which around 70% were detected only once. The top ten clones comprise roughly 9.8% of the sample. Sample: PBMCs. These receptor sequences come from a woman in her twenties or thirties in good health and CMV-seronegative.

The chain combines TRBV4-2 with TRBJ1-4; D is unclear. V was pared by 3 bases and J by 8 bases, with 22 bases between. This CDR3 region has 17 residues. The V gene's germline CDR1 is LGHNA and CDR2 YNFKEQ. The CDR3 region is CASSQMIGSAPVEKLFF. The CDR3 nucleotides read TGTGCCAGCAGCCAGATGATCGGCAGCGCGCCAGTGGAAAAACTGTTTTTT.

The chain has TRBV14 and TRBJ1-6, with 7 bases fitting TRBD1. V lost 6 bases, J lost 9 bases, and 8 bases stayed unmatched. The CDR3 is 14 amino acids. Germline loops: CDR1 SGHDN, CDR2 FVKESK. DNA for the CDR3: TGTGCCAGCAGAGCCGGGACAGTTGCTTCACCCCTCCACTTT. This gives the protein CASRAGTVASPLHF.

This chain joins TRBV7-8 and TRBJ2-7, with TRBD2 as a possible D gene (7 bases). Trimming removed 4 bases at V and 6 bases at J, with 22 bases between. CDR3 size: 16 residues. Germline V gene data show CDR1 as SGHVS and CDR2 as FQNEAQ. CDR3 loop: CASSSPLGGGASEQYF. The CDR3 coding sequence is TGTGCCAGCAGCTCACCTCTTGGAGGGGGGGCCAGCGAGCAGTACTTC.

The gene calls are TRBV18 and TRBJ1-1; D perhaps matches TRBD1 (5 bases). There are 14 residues in the CDR3. Germline V gene lookup returns CDR1 KGHSH and CDR2 LQKENI. With 2 bases removed from V and 5 bases from J, the gap between germline ends came to 12 bases. DNA of the CDR3: TGTGCCAGCTCACCATCCTTGGAGGGGACTGAAGCTTTCTTT. Translating it yields CASSPSLEGTEAFF.

The rearrangement links TRBV18 to TRBJ2-7; 8 nucleotides align to TRBD2. The germline CDR1 and CDR2 sequences are KGHSH and LQKENI. The CDR3 consists of 14 residues. The ends lost 6 bases at V and 2 bases at J; junction bases unmatched: 6. CDR3 DNA: TGTGCCAGCTCTACGGGAGGGCTTCCCTACGAGCAGTACTTC. Its protein is CASSTGGLPYEQYF.

The CDR3 bases are TGTGCCAGCAGCTTAGGGACACTCACCGGGGAGCTGTTTTTT. Translating it yields CASSLGTLTGELFF. The V call is TRBV7-3, the J call TRBJ2-2, with D possibly TRBD1 on 6 matching bases. The germline V gene has CDR1 SGHTA and CDR2 FQGTGA. The CDR3 sequence is 14 residues long. With 2 bases removed from V and 4 bases from J, the gap between germline ends came to 8 bases.

This clone was detected a few times. The J gene is TRBJ2-1, the V gene TRBV5-5; 12 bases fit TRBD2. V trimming: 0 bases; J trimming: 10 bases; junction bases outside the gene matches: 5. The length of the CDR3 is 15 residues. Germline V gene lookup returns CDR1 SGHKS and CDR2 YYEKEE (reference sequence). The CDR3 DNA reads TGTGCCAGCAGCTTGGTACTAGCGGGGGGAGGGGAGCAGTTCTTC. This encodes CASSLVLAGGGEQFF.

This clone was counted between two and nine times. The chain recombines TRBV7-8 with TRBJ2-7; 8 bases match TRBD1. In germline, CDR1 is SGHVS, CDR2 FQNEAQ. CDR3 size: 15 residues. Losses at the gene ends were 2 bases for V and 6 bases for J; bases not matched to a gene: 9. The CDR3 loop is CASSLRDRNDREQYF. In nucleotides, the CDR3 is TGTGCCAGCAGCTTACGGGACAGGAACGACCGCGAGCAGTACTTC.

The rearrangement links TRBV27 to TRBJ1-1; no clear D. The V end lost 0 bases, the J end lost 1 base, and 6 bases lay between the germline ends. This CDR3 region has 14 residues. Germline V gives CDR1 MNHEY, CDR2 SMNVEV (reference sequence). The CDR3 nucleotides read TGTGCCAGCAGTTTATCCGGGAGGAACACTGAAGCTTTCTTT. This codes for CASSLSGRNTEAFF.

This clone has more than one count but fewer than ten. This sequence joins TRBV7-3 and TRBJ1-2; 7 nucleotides align to TRBD1. V dropped 3 bases and J dropped 6; count of bases not matched to a gene: 4. CDR3 length equals 13 residues. From germline, CDR1 is SGHTA and CDR2 FQGTGA. CDR3 sequence reads: CASSLAGGDGYTF. CDR3 in DNA: TGTGCCAGCAGCTTGGCAGGGGGTGATGGCTACACCTTC.

The chain joins TRBV5-6 to TRBJ2-3; 8 positions agree with TRBD1. The ends lost 0 bases at V and 0 bases at J; junction bases unmatched: 12. Germline V gives CDR1 SGHDT, CDR2 YYEEEE. CDR3 length: 19 residues. CDR3 sequence: CASSLVVPGQASSTDTQYF. CDR3 nucleotide sequence: TGTGCCAGCAGCTTGGTTGTCCCGGGACAGGCCTCTAGCACAGATACGCAGTATTTT.

The chain carries TRBV5-6 and TRBJ2-1, with a tentative D call TRBD2 (5 bases). V was cut by 4 bases and J by 8 bases, with 13 bases left in between. The CDR3 runs 13 residues. CDR1 is SGHDT, CDR2 YYEEEE, per germline. CDR3 coding DNA: TGTGCCAGCAGCCTCCAACTAGACGATGAGCAGTTCTTC. Translation: CASSLQLDDEQFF.

The V call is TRBV10-2, the J call TRBJ2-7; D may be TRBD1 (6 bases). The CDR3 is made up of 15 amino acids. Germline assignment: CDR1 WSHSY and CDR2 SAAADI. Trimming left V 3 bases short and J 2 bases short, with 14 bases between. The CDR3 DNA is TGCGCCAGCAGTGATGTTAACAGGGCTGCCTACGAGCAGTACTTC. Encoded protein: CASSDVNRAAYEQYF.

The chain has TRBV5-6 and TRBJ1-2, with D possibly matching TRBD1 (6 bases). The V and J ends lost 5 bases and 2 bases respectively, with 10 bases between them. The CDR3 totals 13 residues. Germline V gene data show CDR1 as SGHDT and CDR2 as YYEEEE. In nucleotides, the CDR3 is TGTGCCAGCAGTTTTACAGGGAACTATGGCTACACCTTC. Its protein is CASSFTGNYGYTF.

This chain links TRBV6-1 with TRBJ2-7; D remains unclear. CDR3 length: 10 residues. V was pared by 11 bases and J by 3 bases, with 8 bases between. Germline V gene sequence: CDR1 MNHNS, CDR2 SASEGT. CDR3 DNA: TGTGCCTCGGCGGTCTACGAGCAGTACTTC. It yields the protein CASAVYEQYF.

This clone was counted only a few times. J is TRBJ1-6 and V is TRBV2; D unclear. The CDR3 runs 14 residues. Trimming removed 7 bases at V and 7 bases at J, with 14 bases between. Germline CDR1 reads SNHLY; CDR2 reads FYNNEI. This CDR3 is CASIASYLNSPLHF. Written as DNA, the CDR3 is TGTGCCAGCATAGCCAGTTACTTAAATTCACCCCTCCACTTT.

The CDR3 coding sequence is TGTGCCAGCAGCCTGACTAGCGGGGGGAGGTCCTACAATGAGCAGTTCTTC. It yields the protein CASSLTSGGRSYNEQFF. This chain links TRBV9 with TRBJ2-1; 13 nucleotides agree with TRBD2. The germline V gene has CDR1 SGDLS and CDR2 YYNGEE. This CDR3 region has 17 residues. The ends lost 4 bases at V and 1 base at J; junction bases unmatched: 5.

The rearrangement links TRBV7-9 to TRBJ2-2, with 11 positions matching TRBD1. J gave up 5 bases and V 4 bases, and 9 bases lay outside the gene matches. The V gene's germline CDR1 is SEHNR and CDR2 FQNEAQ (reference sequence). The CDR3 sequence is 17 residues long. The CDR3 DNA sequence: TGTGCCAGCAGCTCAGGACAGGGGGCGCGTTGGACCGGGGAGCTGTTTTTT. This encodes CASSSGQGARWTGELFF.

The table lists this clone with a few counts. The chain joins TRBV6-5 to TRBJ1-5, with TRBD1 identical over 10 bases. V gave up 5 bases and J gave up 9 bases; unmatched junction bases: 7. Germline CDR1 MNHEY, CDR2 SVGAGI. The CDR3 length is 14 residues. The CDR3 sequence: CASSPTGGRRPQHF. CDR3 sequence (DNA): TGTGCCAGCAGTCCGACAGGGGGCCGGAGGCCCCAGCATTTT.

The chain is built from TRBV18 and TRBJ2-7, with D perhaps TRBD1 (6 bases). The CDR3 is made up of 14 amino acids. Germline values: CDR1 KGHSH, CDR2 LQKENI. Trimming stripped 3 bases from V and 2 bases from J, with 11 bases between. CDR3 nucleotide sequence: TGTGCCAGCTCACCTGGACAGAGAACCTACGAGCAGTACTTC. Translated: CASSPGQRTYEQYF.

J is TRBJ1-2 and V is TRBV19; D gene uncertain. The CDR3 loop spans 14 amino acids. Germline CDR1 and CDR2: LNHDA and SQIVND (reference sequence). The germline V and J ends were trimmed by 6 bases and 6 bases, with 17 bases remaining between them. CDR3 region: CASSLLPNLDGYTF. The CDR3 DNA sequence: TGTGCCAGTAGCCTACTCCCCAACTTGGATGGCTACACCTTC.

Regarding this clone: The CDR3 does not end in the conserved phenylalanine or tryptophan, so this is likely a read error. This rearrangement joins TRBV7-2 to TRBJ1-5, with a tentative D call TRBD1 (5 bases). The germline V gene has CDR1 SGHTA and CDR2 FQGNSA. The CDR3 runs to 15 residues. V lost 2 bases, J lost 4 bases, and 12 bases lay in between. CDR3 DNA sequence: TGTGCCAGCAGCTTACAGGCAGGGTGGAATCAGCCCCAGCATGTT. Translating gives CASSLQAGWNQPQHV.

The J gene is TRBJ1-1, the V gene TRBV5-1, with D unclear. V was trimmed by 3 bases and J by 7 bases, leaving 16 bases between them. The CDR3 spans 14 residues. Germline loops: CDR1 SGHRS, CDR2 YFSETQ. Here the CDR3 reads CASSSRRGSDEAFF. DNA for the CDR3: TGCGCCAGCAGCTCACGGCGCGGGTCGGATGAAGCTTTCTTT. The complete variable domain, with remaining parts taken from reference TRBV5-1 and TRBJ1-1, reads KAGVTQTPRYLIKTRGQQVTLSCSPISGHRSVSWYQQTPGQGLQFLFEYFSETQRNKGNFPGRFSGRQFSNSRSEMNVSTLELGDSALYLCASSSRRGSDEAFFGQGTRLTVV.

V gene TRBV5-1 combines with J gene TRBJ1-6, with 7 positions matching TRBD1. Germline V gene sequence: CDR1 SGHRS, CDR2 YFSETQ. V was clipped by 0 bases and J by 0 bases; unmatched bases: 9. This CDR3 is built from 19 residues. This CDR3 is CASSLVGQHSSSYNSPLHF. The CDR3 coding sequence is TGCGCCAGCAGCTTGGTGGGACAGCATTCCAGCTCCTATAATTCACCCCTCCACTTT.

The chain combines TRBV30 with TRBJ2-5; D unclear. Germline V gives CDR1 GTSNPN, CDR2 SVGIG (reference sequence). V lost 3 bases and J 1 base, leaving 6 bases between the germline ends. The CDR3 loop spans 12 amino acids. Here the CDR3 DNA reads TGTGCCTGGAGGCCTAGCCAAGAGACCCAGTACTTC. Protein product: CAWRPSQETQYF.

This chain connects TRBV4-1 to TRBJ2-5, with TRBD1 identical over 8 bases. V dropped 3 bases and J dropped 9; count of bases not matched to a gene: 9. The CDR3 covers 14 residues. Germline V gene sequence: CDR1 MGHRA, CDR2 YSYEKL. CDR3 bases: TGCGCCAGCAGCCAGGACAGGGCTGCGTATCCCCAGTACTTC. Protein product: CASSQDRAAYPQYF.

The rearrangement uses TRBV30 and TRBJ1-1; 8 positions agree with TRBD1. V lost 4 bases and J lost 1; bases outside the gene matches: 5. CDR1 is GTSNPN and CDR2 is SVGIG in the germline V gene (reference sequence). This CDR3 spans 14 amino acids. The CDR3 DNA reads TGTGCCTGGACAGGGGGCTTAGCGAACACTGAAGCTTTCTTT. This sequence encodes CAWTGGLANTEAFF.

This clone came up a few times. The chain combines TRBV5-6 with TRBJ1-6; TRBD1 matches 9 bases. This CDR3 spans 15 amino acids. Germline lookup yields CDR1 SGHDT and CDR2 YYEEEE. With 3 bases clipped from V and 7 bases from J, the junction kept 5 bases outside the gene matches. The DNA for the CDR3 is TGTGCCAGCAGCTGGGGGGACAGGGTAAATTCACCCCTCCACTTT. This codes for CASSWGDRVNSPLHF.